Shown below are 32 T cell receptor beta chains from a single sample sequenced in a study of CD8 T cells in ankylosing spondylitis. TCRdb independently ran MiXCR on the 5' RACE reads; one entry per CDR3 protein. This sample carries about 220,000 distinct CDR3 sequences, 20% to 30% of them seen once, and the ten largest clones take around 6.3%. Sequencing input: blood, either unsorted or a sorted T cell fraction (not recorded which). These receptors all stem from a male donor with ankylosing spondylitis or in good health (not recorded which).

This clonotype occurred many times. This chain links TRBV14 with TRBJ1-2; D is ambiguous. Germline V gives CDR1 SGHDN, CDR2 FVKESK. V was clipped by 1 base and J by 3 bases, with 6 bases between them. CDR3 length: 13 amino acids. CDR3 nucleotides: TGTGCCAGCAGCCAAGTTCAAGACTATGGCTACACCTTC. The encoded protein is CASSQVQDYGYTF.

This clonotype was counted once. A much larger clone lies a single base off, so this may be a read error. The gene calls are TRBV5-1 and TRBJ2-3; 7 positions agree with TRBD2. The CDR3 is 16 residues long. CDR1 SGHRS and CDR2 YFSETQ come from the germline V gene. CDR3 in DNA: TGCGCCAGCAGCCCAACCTGGGAGCGGGGCACAGATGCGCAGTATTTT. This encodes CASSPTWERGTDAQYF.

This clonotype was recorded only once. The chain joins TRBV6-1 to TRBJ2-1; 9 bases are a match to TRBD2. This CDR3 is 16 amino acids long. Germline V gives CDR1 MNHNS, CDR2 SASEGT. V shed 2 bases and J 5 bases; nucleotides not matched to a gene: 7. The chain's CDR3 is CASSELAGDWHNEQFF. CDR3 DNA sequence: TGTGCCAGCAGTGAATTAGCGGGAGACTGGCACAATGAGCAGTTCTTC.

This clonotype was picked up one time. The chain joins TRBV7-6 to TRBJ2-5; 7 bases map to TRBD2. The CDR3 covers 15 residues. The trim removed 3 bases at V and 2 bases at J, leaving 6 bases unmatched. Germline V gives CDR1 SGHVS, CDR2 FNYEAQ. This CDR3 reads CASSFETSVQETQYF. The CDR3 DNA is TGTGCCAGCAGCTTTGAAACTAGCGTTCAAGAGACCCAGTACTTC.

This clonotype was seen ten or more times. The chain joins TRBV7-8 to TRBJ2-7, with 12 bases that match TRBD2. Germline V gene sequence: CDR1 SGHVS, CDR2 FQNEAQ. The CDR3 length is 16 residues. V dropped 2 bases and J dropped 0; count of bases not matched to a gene: 2. The CDR3 nucleotides read TGTGCCAGCAGCTTAACGACTAGCGGGAGCTCCTACGAGCAGTACTTC. Translated, it gives CASSLTTSGSSYEQYF.

The chain joins TRBV6-2 or TRBV6-3 to TRBJ2-1; TRBD1 is a possible D gene (6 bases). The CDR3 is 13 residues long. Trimming took 8 bases from V and 0 from J, leaving 8 bases between them. Germline V gene lookup returns CDR1 MNHEY and CDR2 SVGEGT. For the CDR3, the DNA is TGTGCCAGCCGGGACAACTCCTACAATGAGCAGTTCTTC. Amino acid sequence: CASRDNSYNEQFF.

In its sample, this clonotype was seen many times. This rearrangement joins TRBV29-1 to TRBJ2-5; no clear D gene. Germline CDR1 SQVTM, CDR2 ANQGSEA. The CDR3 extends over 13 amino acids. V gave up 2 bases and J gave up 3 bases, with 10 bases separating them. The CDR3 here is CSVERAREETQYF. The CDR3 DNA follows: TGCAGCGTTGAAAGGGCTAGAGAAGAGACCCAGTACTTC.

The chain carries TRBV12-3 or TRBV12-4 and TRBJ2-3, with TRBD2 matching over 11 bases. The CDR3 extends over 16 amino acids. Unmatched junction bases numbered 9, after V lost 6 bases and J lost 4 bases. The CDR3 DNA reads as TGTGCCAGCAGACCTCCGGGACTAGCGGACTCAGATACGCAGTATTTT. It yields the protein CASRPPGLADSDTQYF.

This clonotype was seen a handful of times. The V call is TRBV20-1, the J call TRBJ2-1, with D possibly TRBD1 on 5 matching bases. V was clipped by 0 bases and J by 8 bases, with 17 bases between them. The germline gives CDR1 DFQATT, CDR2 SNEGSKA (reference sequence). The CDR3 runs 15 residues. CDR3 sequence reads: CSARDPKGPTYEQFF. The CDR3 DNA sequence: TGCAGTGCTAGAGACCCCAAGGGGCCCACTTATGAGCAGTTCTTC.

In this sample, this clonotype turned up many times. The chain carries TRBV19 and TRBJ1-1; TRBD1 matches 10 bases. This CDR3 has 17 residues. V was pared by 5 bases and J by 11 bases, with 20 bases of the junction left unmatched. Per germline, CDR1 LNHDA and CDR2 SQIVND (reference sequence). The CDR3 region is CASSPLPGTGAQERAFF. The CDR3 nucleotides are TGTGCCAGTAGTCCCCTCCCCGGGACAGGGGCTCAAGAGCGGGCTTTCTTT.

This clonotype was recorded only once. The rearrangement uses TRBV29-1 and TRBJ1-2, with 9 bases aligning to TRBD1. V trimming: 4 bases; J trimming: 7 bases; junction bases outside the gene matches: 13. Per germline, CDR1 SQVTM and CDR2 ANQGSEA. The CDR3 totals 15 residues. CDR3 coding DNA: TGCAGCGTTGGAAAAGAGGGACAGGGTGCAGGTGGCTACACCTTC. It specifies CSVGKEGQGAGGYTF.

In DNA, the CDR3 is TGCAGTGCTAGACCACTCTACGAGCAGTACTTC. Its protein is CSARPLYEQYF. The V gene is TRBV20-1, the J gene TRBJ2-7; D remains ambiguous. Trimming removed 2 bases at V and 3 bases at J, with 5 bases between. Germline values: CDR1 DFQATT, CDR2 SNEGSKA (reference sequence). The length of the CDR3 is 11 residues.

This clonotype was seen ten or more times. The chain couples TRBV12-3 or TRBV12-4 to TRBJ2-1; D remains ambiguous. V was trimmed by 0 bases and J by 8 bases, leaving 11 bases between them. The CDR3 spans 14 residues. The CDR3: CASSLARRMDEQFF. Here the CDR3 DNA reads TGTGCCAGCAGTTTAGCGAGGCGAATGGATGAGCAGTTCTTC.

The sample holds one count of this clonotype. The V and J genes are TRBV10-3 and TRBJ2-1, with TRBD2 as a possible D gene (5 bases). The V and J ends lost 4 bases and 7 bases respectively, with 8 bases between them. The CDR3 is made up of 12 amino acids. CDR1 and CDR2 from the germline V gene are ENHRY and SYGVKD. CDR3 coding DNA: TGTGCCATCAGTGTCTCGGGGAATGAGCAGTTCTTC. Amino acids: CAISVSGNEQFF.

The chain has TRBV9 and TRBJ2-7; D gene uncertain. In germline, CDR1 is SGDLS, CDR2 YYNGEE. V lost 4 bases and J lost 6, with 14 bases in between. The CDR3 consists of 13 residues. In DNA form, the CDR3 reads TGTGCCAGCAGCCCCAGAGGAACTCCCGAGCAGTACTTC. Translating it yields CASSPRGTPEQYF.

This clonotype was seen many times. The V call is TRBV5-1, the J call TRBJ1-6, with a possible D match to TRBD1 (5 bases). Per the germline V gene, CDR1 is SGHRS and CDR2 is YFSETQ. Trimming shortened V by 0 bases and J by 4 bases, and 8 bases separated the two germline ends. The CDR3 runs to 15 residues. The CDR3 nucleotides are TGCGCCAGCAGCTTGGGCGGGGGATATAATTCACCCCTCCACTTT. Its translation: CASSLGGGYNSPLHF.

The chain recombines TRBV29-1 with TRBJ1-1; D perhaps matches TRBD1 (6 bases). The length of the CDR3 is 15 residues. The V and J ends lost 3 bases and 1 base respectively, with 15 bases between them. CDR1 is SQVTM, CDR2 ANQGSEA, per germline. The CDR3 here is CSVDGPQGWNTEAFF. The CDR3, as DNA: TGCAGCGTTGACGGTCCACAGGGATGGAACACTGAAGCTTTCTTT. The variable domain in full, completed from reference TRBV29-1 and TRBJ1-1, reads SAVISQKPSRDICQRGTSLTIQCQVDSQVTMMFWYRQQPGQSLTLIATANQGSEATYESGFVIDKFPISRPNLTFSTLTVSNMSPEDSSIYLCSVDGPQGWNTEAFFGQGTRLTVV.

V gene TRBV5-1 combines with J gene TRBJ2-2, with 15 positions matching TRBD2. This CDR3 spans 16 amino acids. V dropped 4 bases and J dropped 7; count of bases not matched to a gene: 5. Germline assignment: CDR1 SGHRS and CDR2 YFSETQ. The CDR3 loop is CASSTGLAGGLGELFF. The CDR3 DNA reads TGCGCCAGCAGCACGGGACTAGCGGGAGGCCTCGGGGAGCTGTTTTTT. Full variable domain (outside the CDR3, taken from reference TRBV5-1 and TRBJ2-2): KAGVTQTPRYLIKTRGQQVTLSCSPISGHRSVSWYQQTPGQGLQFLFEYFSETQRNKGNFPGRFSGRQFSNSRSEMNVSTLELGDSALYLCASSTGLAGGLGELFFGEGSRLTVL.

The genes are TRBV24-1 and TRBJ2-1, with D unclear. Germline assignment: CDR1 KGHDR and CDR2 SFDVKD. The V end lost 3 bases, the J end lost 10 bases, and 21 bases lay between the germline ends. The CDR3 has 16 amino acids. The CDR3 DNA is TGTGCCACCAGTGATACACACCTCTTGGTGGCGGCGGAGCAGTTCTTC. The encoded protein is CATSDTHLLVAAEQFF.

This clonotype turned up a few times. V and J are TRBV20-1 and TRBJ2-1; no firm D call. This CDR3 comprises 13 residues. Germline values: CDR1 DFQATT, CDR2 SNEGSKA (reference sequence). V lost 2 bases to trimming and J lost 5 bases, with 10 bases between them. CDR3 nucleotide sequence: TGCAGTGCTAGACCAAGGTTCAACAATGAGCAGTTCTTC. This codes for CSARPRFNNEQFF.

With respect to this clonotype: This sequence may be a read error, since a much larger clone differs from it by one base. The CDR3, as DNA: TGTTCCACTGGGGAAGTGTATCCCCAGCATTTT. It codes for CSTGEVYPQHF. The chain joins TRBV24-1 to TRBJ1-5; D is undetermined. Germline V lookup: CDR1 KGHDR, CDR2 SFDVKD. CDR3 size: 11 residues.

This chain joins TRBV11-2 and TRBJ2-3; D remains unclear. This CDR3 contains 14 residues. Germline V gene data show CDR1 as SGHAT and CDR2 as FQNNGV. The germline V and J ends were trimmed by 7 bases and 6 bases, with 17 bases remaining between them. CDR3 sequence (DNA): TGTGCCAGCACCCACTTAACCCCGGAGGATACGCAGTATTTT. Translated, it gives CASTHLTPEDTQYF.

This clonotype appeared many times. The chain carries TRBV29-1 and TRBJ1-1; possibly TRBD1 for D (6 bases). Deletions cut 5 bases from V and 3 bases from J, with 13 bases between. Germline loops: CDR1 SQVTM, CDR2 ANQGSEA. The CDR3 spans 13 residues. CDR3 sequence: CSVLWTVDTEAFF. CDR3 coding DNA: TGCAGCGTTCTTTGGACAGTAGACACTGAAGCTTTCTTT.

The chain couples TRBV6-1 to TRBJ2-7; 8 positions agree with TRBD1. The CDR3 is 14 amino acids. The V gene's germline CDR1 is MNHNS and CDR2 SASEGT. J lost 6 bases, V lost 5 bases, and 9 bases had no gene match. CDR3 amino acids: CASSTHGQGVEQYF. DNA for the CDR3: TGTGCCAGCAGTACCCACGGACAGGGTGTCGAGCAGTACTTC.

This clonotype was counted ten times or more. This chain connects TRBV6-4 to TRBJ2-1, with D perhaps given as TRBD1 or TRBD2 (7 bases each). Germline assignment: CDR1 MRHNA and CDR2 SNTAGT. V was cut by 7 bases and J by 10 bases, with 17 bases left in between. This CDR3 is 13 amino acids long. DNA for the CDR3: TGTGCCAGCATGCCAGGGGGGGAGAACGAGCAGTTCTTC. This encodes CASMPGGENEQFF.

This clonotype was detected many times. This chain uses TRBV5-5 with TRBJ2-2; either TRBD1 or TRBD2 may supply D (5 bases each). In germline, CDR1 is SGHKS, CDR2 YYEKEE (reference sequence). V lost 4 bases and J lost 3, with 13 bases in between. The CDR3 spans 15 residues. CDR3 sequence (DNA): TGTGCCAGCAGCAGGGGACCCCTTGACACCGGGGAGCTGTTTTTT. This gives the protein CASSRGPLDTGELFF.

V gene TRBV7-2 combines with J gene TRBJ2-7; no firm D call. The CDR3 has 14 amino acids. The germline gives CDR1 SGHTA, CDR2 FQGNSA. V lost 1 base, J lost 1 base, and 8 bases lay in between. As DNA, the CDR3 is TGTGCCAGCAGCTTAGTCAGCAATTCCTACGAGCAGTACTTC. It translates to CASSLVSNSYEQYF. Together with reference TRBV7-2 and TRBJ2-7, the CDR3 gives the full variable domain: GAGVSQSPSNKVTEKGKDVELRCDPISGHTALYWYRQSLGQGLEFLIYFQGNSAPDKSGLPSDRFSAERTGGSVSTLTIQRTQQEDSAVYLCASSLVSNSYEQYFGPGTRLTVT.

This clonotype appeared many times. The chain couples TRBV4-1 to TRBJ2-4, with D unclear. With 1 base removed from V and 6 bases from J, the gap between germline ends came to 1 base. The CDR3 totals 11 residues. Looked up from germline, CDR1 is MGHRA and CDR2 is YSYEKL. CDR3 nucleotides: TGCGCCAGCAGCCAAGGAAACATTCAGTACTTC. The encoded protein is CASSQGNIQYF.

This clonotype was seen ten or more times. The gene calls are TRBV4-1 and TRBJ2-2, with D unclear. Germline-derived CDR1 and CDR2 are MGHRA and YSYEKL. CDR3 length equals 12 residues. V lost 4 bases and J 6 bases, leaving 6 bases between the germline ends. The CDR3 DNA reads TGCGCCAGCAGCCCTAACCCCGGGGAGCTGTTTTTT. Translation gives CASSPNPGELFF.

In this sample, this clonotype turned up many times. The rearrangement uses TRBV2 and TRBJ2-3, with 11 bases aligning to TRBD1. The CDR3 covers 16 residues. V gave up 8 bases and J gave up 1 base; unmatched junction bases: 8. Germline CDR1 SNHLY, CDR2 FYNNEI. The CDR3 sequence: CASRQRTGGGTDTQYF. The CDR3 nucleotides are TGTGCCAGCCGACAACGGACAGGGGGCGGCACAGATACGCAGTATTTT.

This clonotype appeared a few times. The V and J genes are TRBV20-1 and TRBJ2-5; D possibly corresponds to TRBD2 (5 bases). Trimming left V 6 bases short and J 5 bases short, with 13 bases between. The CDR3 extends over 12 amino acids. Germline CDR1 reads DFQATT; CDR2 reads SNEGSKA (reference sequence). The CDR3 DNA follows: TGCAGTGCCGCGCGTAGCGTGGAGACCCAGTACTTC. Amino acid sequence: CSAARSVETQYF.

CDR3 bases: TGCAGTGCTGACCGGGACAGGGGACCTGAAGCTTTCTTT. The encoded protein is CSADRDRGPEAFF. V gene TRBV20-1 combines with J gene TRBJ1-1, with 10 bases aligning to TRBD1. Losses at the gene ends were 5 bases for V and 6 bases for J; bases not matched to a gene: 6. CDR1 and CDR2 from the germline V gene are DFQATT and SNEGSKA (reference sequence). This CDR3 has 13 amino acids.